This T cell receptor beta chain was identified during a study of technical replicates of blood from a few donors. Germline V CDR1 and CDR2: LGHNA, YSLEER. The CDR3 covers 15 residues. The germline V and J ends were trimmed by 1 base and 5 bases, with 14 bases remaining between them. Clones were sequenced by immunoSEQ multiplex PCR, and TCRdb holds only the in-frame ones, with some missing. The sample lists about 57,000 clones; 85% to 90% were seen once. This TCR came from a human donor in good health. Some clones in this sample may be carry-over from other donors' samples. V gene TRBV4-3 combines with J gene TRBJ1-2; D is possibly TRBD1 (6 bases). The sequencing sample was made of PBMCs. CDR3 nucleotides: TGCGCCAGCAGCCAAGGATCGGCAGGGGAATATGGCTACACCTTC. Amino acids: CASSQGSAGEYGYTF.